This TCR beta chain was profiled in a study of control samples from healthy donors and cancer patients. Germline trimming cut 5 bases from V and 4 bases from J; bases unmatched to any gene: 8. Germline-derived CDR1 and CDR2 are MGHRA and YSYEKL. The CDR3 runs 17 residues. Sequencing used immunoSEQ multiplex PCR; TCRdb keeps in-frame clones, though not all of them. Of about 170,000 clones in the sample, just under 95% are singletons; the top ten hold roughly 4.3%. The source is a woman in her fifties or sixties in good health. The chain couples TRBV4-1 to TRBJ2-5; 15 bases line up with TRBD2. What was sequenced was blood. CDR3 coding DNA: TGCGCCAGCAGCAGGACTAGCGGGGGGGGAGGAGGAGAGACCCAGTACTTC. This encodes CASSRTSGGGGGETQYF.